One sample yielded the 32 T cell receptor beta chains listed below, sequenced in a study of memory B cells and T cells in multiple sclerosis. Their specific antigens are unknown. After stimulus-free culture, autoproliferating CFSE-dim and non-proliferating CFSE-high T cells were sequenced separately. Replicate wells were pooled after approximately seven days of stimulus-free culture of approximately 50 million CFSE-labeled PBMCs. TCRdb's table, derived via immunoSEQ multiplex PCR, lists solely in-frame clones and lacks some. The data contain under 50,000 clones, more than 65% of them singletons. Sequenced material: PBMCs from blood kept in culture. All receptors derive from a human donor with multiple sclerosis.

Only a few counts were recorded for this clone. This chain connects TRBV11-1 to TRBJ2-4; D could derive from TRBD1 or TRBD2 (5 bases each). Germline values: CDR1 SGHAT, CDR2 FQDESV (reference sequence). This CDR3 contains 15 residues. V lost 5 bases to trimming and J lost 2 bases, with 13 bases between them. This CDR3 is CASSLPGPPKNIQYF. In nucleotides, the CDR3 is TGTGCCAGCAGCCTCCCGGGGCCGCCCAAAAACATTCAGTACTTC.

The rearrangement uses TRBV7-9 and TRBJ2-5; 9 bases agree with TRBD1. The closer fit of TRBJ2-7 to the DNA end suggests the J call may be wrong. CDR1 and CDR2 from the germline V gene are SEHNR and FQNEAQ (reference sequence). The CDR3 has 14 residues. CDR3 protein: CASRRQGVDYEQYF. The DNA of the CDR3 is TGTGCCAGCCGGAGACAGGGGGTAGACTACGAGCAGTACTTC.

The rearrangement links TRBV2 to TRBJ1-5, with 7 bases lining up with TRBD1. The V and J ends lost 5 bases and 4 bases, in that order; junction bases with no gene match: 5. Germline-derived CDR1 and CDR2 are SNHLY and FYNNEI. This CDR3 contains 14 residues. CDR3 region: CASSYRGRNQPQHF. CDR3 in DNA: TGTGCCAGCAGTTACAGGGGCCGGAATCAGCCCCAGCATTTT.

This clone came up a few times. The rearrangement joins TRBV19 to TRBJ1-4, with 9 nucleotides matching TRBD1. Germline values: CDR1 LNHDA, CDR2 SQIVND (reference sequence). The CDR3 totals 14 residues. Germline trimming cut 4 bases from V and 8 bases from J; bases unmatched to any gene: 5. CDR3 coding DNA: TGTGCCAGTAGTACACAGGGGGCTAGGGAAAAACTGTTTTTT. Protein: CASSTQGAREKLFF.

CDR3 protein: CASSEIAGGRTDTQYF. CDR3 sequence (DNA): TGTGCCAGCAGTGAAATAGCGGGGGGCCGCACAGATACGCAGTATTTT. The chain is built from TRBV6-4 and TRBJ2-3; 10 bases are a match to TRBD2. Germline V gives CDR1 MRHNA, CDR2 SNTAGT. The CDR3 spans 16 residues. Trimming cost V 3 bases and J 1 base; bases outside gene matches: 4.

The chain joins TRBV2 to TRBJ1-1; no clear D. The CDR3 has 14 residues. Germline V lookup: CDR1 SNHLY, CDR2 FYNNEI. V dropped 8 bases and J dropped 1 base, with 14 bases sitting between them. The CDR3 here is CASREGFSNTEAFF. CDR3 in DNA: TGTGCCAGCCGAGAAGGGTTTTCGAACACTGAAGCTTTCTTT.

The gene calls are TRBV29-1 and TRBJ1-1; 9 positions agree with TRBD1. CDR3 length: 13 amino acids. V dropped 6 bases and J dropped 4; count of bases not matched to a gene: 6. The germline gives CDR1 SQVTM, CDR2 ANQGSEA. Here the CDR3 reads CSVGDRVSTEAFF. The CDR3 coding sequence is TGCAGCGTGGGGGACAGGGTGAGCACTGAAGCTTTCTTT. Using reference TRBV29-1 and TRBJ1-1 for the parts outside the CDR3, the full variable domain is SAVISQKPSRDICQRGTSLTIQCQVDSQVTMMFWYRQQPGQSLTLIATANQGSEATYESGFVIDKFPISRPNLTFSTLTVSNMSPEDSSIYLCSVGDRVSTEAFFGQGTRLTVV.

The chain couples TRBV7-6 to TRBJ2-1; possible D gene TRBD1, 7 bases. Germline assignment: CDR1 SGHVS and CDR2 FNYEAQ. The CDR3 is 19 amino acids. The V end was cut by 1 base, the J end by 9 bases, with 28 bases between. Here the CDR3 reads CASSLGMGGMAGGRFEQFF. The CDR3 DNA is TGTGCCAGCAGCTTAGGAATGGGTGGGATGGCAGGGGGGCGATTTGAGCAGTTCTTC.

The rearrangement links TRBV5-1 to TRBJ1-5, with D possibly TRBD1 on 6 matching bases. The germline V and J ends were trimmed by 4 bases and 4 bases, with 15 bases remaining between them. Germline V lookup: CDR1 SGHRS, CDR2 YFSETQ. This CDR3 has 15 amino acids. The CDR3 nucleotides read TGCGCCAGCAGCCCTGGGAGGGGGGGTAATCAGCCCCAGCATTTT. It encodes CASSPGRGGNQPQHF. The full variable domain, in which reference TRBV5-1 and TRBJ1-5 provide the parts outside the CDR3, is KAGVTQTPRYLIKTRGQQVTLSCSPISGHRSVSWYQQTPGQGLQFLFEYFSETQRNKGNFPGRFSGRQFSNSRSEMNVSTLELGDSALYLCASSPGRGGNQPQHFGDGTRLSIL.

This clone has just one count. This chain links TRBV7-3 with TRBJ2-1, with 11 nucleotides matching TRBD2. The ends lost 3 bases at V and 7 bases at J; junction bases unmatched: 5. Germline-derived CDR1 and CDR2 are SGHTA and FQGTGA. This CDR3 comprises 15 residues. CDR3 sequence: CASSFSGGAVNEQFF. CDR3 bases: TGTGCCAGCAGCTTTAGCGGGGGGGCCGTAAATGAGCAGTTCTTC.

CDR3 amino acids: CASSLMGGLTDTQYF. CDR3 in DNA: TGTGCCAGCAGCTTAATGGGGGGGCTCACAGATACGCAGTATTTT. The V and J genes are TRBV7-2 and TRBJ2-3; D possibly corresponds to TRBD2 (7 bases). This CDR3 contains 15 residues. Germline CDR1 is SGHTA and CDR2 is FQGNSA. V gave up 2 bases and J gave up 2 bases, with 11 bases separating them.

The chain joins TRBV6-6 to TRBJ1-4, with TRBD1 matching over 7 bases. V shed 5 bases, J shed 6 bases, and the junction held 9 bases outside the gene matches. Germline loops: CDR1 MNHNY, CDR2 SVGAGI (reference sequence). The CDR3 runs to 15 residues. CDR3 in amino acids: CASSHKGGADEKLFF. The CDR3 region has the DNA TGTGCCAGCAGTCACAAAGGGGGCGCCGATGAAAAACTGTTTTTT.

The rearrangement links TRBV2 to TRBJ1-1; D may be TRBD1 (6 bases). Deletions cut 4 bases from V and 6 bases from J, with 9 bases between. Germline V gene lookup returns CDR1 SNHLY and CDR2 FYNNEI. The CDR3 has 12 amino acids. The CDR3 region is CASSVRTAEAFF. For the CDR3, the DNA is TGTGCCAGCAGTGTAAGGACAGCTGAAGCTTTCTTT.

The rearrangement uses TRBV6-1 and TRBJ2-7, with 9 bases aligning to TRBD1. The junction had 6 bases not matched to a gene; V was cut back by 2 bases and J by 7 bases. Germline V CDR1 and CDR2: MNHNS, SASEGT. The CDR3 contains 14 residues. The CDR3 sequence: CASSERWDRAEQYF. DNA of the CDR3: TGTGCCAGCAGTGAACGGTGGGACAGGGCGGAGCAGTACTTC.

The chain couples TRBV6-1 to TRBJ1-2; tentative D call: TRBD1 (5 bases). V was trimmed by 2 bases and J by 5 bases, leaving 15 bases between them. Germline V gene lookup returns CDR1 MNHNS and CDR2 SASEGT. The CDR3 sequence is 15 residues long. The CDR3 DNA is TGTGCCAGCAGTGAAAGTAGGGGAAGAATATATGGCTACACCTTC. As protein: CASSESRGRIYGYTF.

This clone was seen a handful of times. The chain carries TRBV7-8 and TRBJ2-7, with 8 bases matching TRBD2. V was clipped by 2 bases and J by 6 bases; unmatched bases: 12. The CDR3 consists of 16 residues. In germline, CDR1 is SGHVS, CDR2 FQNEAQ. This CDR3 is CASSLPRRTSRGEQYF. The CDR3 coding sequence is TGTGCCAGCAGCTTACCCCGGAGGACTAGCCGGGGCGAGCAGTACTTC.

The chain combines TRBV30 with TRBJ2-7, with TRBD2 matching 12 bases. Per germline, CDR1 GTSNPN and CDR2 SVGIG (reference sequence). The junction had 11 bases not matched to a gene; V was cut back by 0 bases and J by 5 bases. The CDR3 totals 17 residues. The CDR3: CAWSVLLPWTSGDEQYF. CDR3 DNA: TGTGCCTGGAGTGTACTACTTCCCTGGACTAGCGGGGACGAGCAGTACTTC.

The chain has TRBV5-6 and TRBJ2-5, with D uncertain. V shed 0 bases and J shed 9 bases, with 18 bases lying between them. The CDR3 contains 15 residues. Per the germline V gene, CDR1 is SGHDT and CDR2 is YYEEEE. The CDR3 spells CASSLGRWQVSPQYF. CDR3 in DNA: TGTGCCAGCAGCTTGGGTCGTTGGCAGGTGAGCCCCCAGTACTTC. Combining the CDR3 with reference TRBV5-6 and TRBJ2-5 gives the whole variable domain DAGVTQSPTHLIKTRGQQVTLRCSPKSGHDTVSWYQQALGQGPQFIFQYYEEEERQRGNFPDRFSGHQFPNYSSELNVNALLLGDSALYLCASSLGRWQVSPQYFGPGTRLLVL.

This clone turned up a few times. The same CDR3 arises from other DNA sequences in this sample as well. The chain links TRBV28 to TRBJ1-1; maybe TRBD1 (5 bases). CDR3 length: 13 amino acids. V lost 3 bases, J lost 10 bases, and 15 bases lay in between. From germline, CDR1 is MDHEN and CDR2 SYDVKM. CDR3 in amino acids: CASSFAGRGPAFF. The CDR3 DNA follows: TGTGCCAGCAGTTTTGCCGGGCGGGGACCAGCTTTCTTT.

The chain carries TRBV18 and TRBJ1-2, with unresolved D. The CDR3 has 15 residues. Between the trimmed V and J ends, which lost 3 bases and 0 bases, there was a span of 11 bases. The germline V gene encodes CDR1 KGHSH and CDR2 LQKENI. CDR3 sequence (DNA): TGTGCCAGCTCACCGGCCGGCCAAGCTAACTATGGCTACACCTTC. It codes for CASSPAGQANYGYTF.

The chain has TRBV5-1 and TRBJ1-1; 7 nucleotides match TRBD1. J lost 1 base, V lost 4 bases, and 4 bases had no gene match. Germline lookup yields CDR1 SGHRS and CDR2 YFSETQ. The CDR3 totals 14 residues. For the CDR3, the DNA is TGCGCCAGCAGCCCCGGGACAGCGAACACTGAAGCTTTCTTT. Translating gives CASSPGTANTEAFF.

J is TRBJ1-5 and V is TRBV30, with D possibly being TRBD1 (5 bases). V was trimmed by 3 bases and J by 2 bases, leaving 11 bases between them. Germline V gene lookup returns CDR1 GTSNPN and CDR2 SVGIG (reference sequence). The CDR3 spans 14 residues. The CDR3 DNA is TGTGCCTGGAGCGGGACGTTGCGCAATCAGCCCCAGCATTTT. It codes for CAWSGTLRNQPQHF.

This chain connects TRBV21-1 to TRBJ1-5; TRBD1 is the table's D call and was not checked against the DNA. TRBV21-1 is noted as a pseudogene. The CDR3 is 17 amino acids. The CDR3 bases are TGTGCCAGCAGCAAGCGCTCAGGGATCGATGGCAATCAGCCCCAGCATTTT. Residues: CASSKRSGIDGNQPQHF.

This clone was counted between two and nine times. The chain joins TRBV5-6 to TRBJ2-7; TRBD1 agrees at 7 bases. V lost 4 bases and J lost 1; bases outside the gene matches: 2. The CDR3 is 13 amino acids. Germline V CDR1 and CDR2: SGHDT, YYEEEE. CDR3 bases: TGTGCCAGCAGCGTGGGACAGTCCTACGAGCAGTACTTC. Residues: CASSVGQSYEQYF.

The chain carries TRBV30 and TRBJ2-5; D is ambiguous. Per germline, CDR1 GTSNPN and CDR2 SVGIG (reference sequence). The CDR3 contains 13 residues. Trimming took off 3 bases at V and 7 bases at J, with 15 bases between the two ends. Here the CDR3 DNA reads TGTGCCTGGAGCGCACCCAGTGGCTGGACCCAGTACTTC. It yields the protein CAWSAPSGWTQYF.

The chain links TRBV6-6 to TRBJ1-1; the D gene is possibly TRBD1 (5 bases). The V gene lost 6 bases and the J gene lost 0 bases, with 14 bases spanning the gap. This CDR3 contains 15 residues. Germline CDR1 is MNHNY and CDR2 is SVGAGI (reference sequence). CDR3 in DNA: TGTGCCAGCAGGTTTGGGGCGGATTTGAACACTGAAGCTTTCTTT. This sequence encodes CASRFGADLNTEAFF.

J is TRBJ2-7 and V is TRBV5-5; 9 bases are a match to TRBD2. Per germline, CDR1 SGHKS and CDR2 YYEKEE (reference sequence). Losses at the gene ends were 5 bases for V and 4 bases for J; bases not matched to a gene: 7. This CDR3 is built from 14 residues. The CDR3: CASSSGLAGYEQYF. Here the CDR3 DNA reads TGTGCCAGCAGTTCGGGACTAGCAGGGTACGAGCAGTACTTC.

This chain connects TRBV5-1 to TRBJ2-1, with TRBD2 identical over 11 bases. The CDR3 length is 17 residues. Germline CDR1 reads SGHRS; CDR2 reads YFSETQ. The ends lost 4 bases at V and 4 bases at J; junction bases unmatched: 10. The CDR3 here is CASSQTLSGGDYNEQFF. The CDR3 DNA is TGCGCCAGCAGCCAGACCCTTAGCGGGGGGGATTACAATGAGCAGTTCTTC.

This clone appeared a single time. The genes are TRBV11-2 and TRBJ1-2; 9 nucleotides line up with TRBD1. Germline CDR1 is SGHAT and CDR2 is FQNNGV. The CDR3 consists of 13 residues. The V gene end was trimmed by 5 bases and the J gene end by 2 bases; junction bases not matched to a gene: 0. This CDR3 is CASSGQGNYGYTF. The CDR3 nucleotides are TGTGCCAGCAGCGGACAGGGGAACTATGGCTACACCTTC. Based on the CDR3 plus reference TRBV11-2 and TRBJ1-2, the full variable domain is EAGVAQSPRYKIIEKRQSVAFWCNPISGHATLYWYQQILGQGPKLLIQFQNNGVVDDSQLPKDRFSAERLKGVDSTLKIQPAKLEDSAVYLCASSGQGNYGYTFGSGTRLTVV.

The chain recombines TRBV6-5 with TRBJ1-3, with 9 bases that match TRBD1. V gave up 5 bases and J gave up 3 bases; unmatched junction bases: 2. Germline loops: CDR1 MNHEY, CDR2 SVGAGI. The CDR3 contains 14 residues. This CDR3 is CASSVGQGGNTIYF. The DNA for the CDR3 is TGTGCCAGCAGTGTGGGACAGGGTGGAAACACCATATATTTT.

This clone appeared once. The J gene is TRBJ2-3, the V gene TRBV4-1; either TRBD1 or TRBD2 may supply D (5 bases each). This CDR3 is built from 15 residues. The germline gives CDR1 MGHRA, CDR2 YSYEKL. The germline V and J ends were trimmed by 3 bases and 4 bases, with 14 bases remaining between them. CDR3 sequence reads: CASSHPGPPPDTQYF. In DNA, the CDR3 is TGCGCCAGCAGCCATCCGGGACCCCCTCCAGATACGCAGTATTTT.

The J gene is TRBJ2-3, the V gene TRBV5-6; no definite D call. Germline loops: CDR1 SGHDT, CDR2 YYEEEE. V shed 0 bases and J shed 2 bases, with 4 bases lying between them. The CDR3 has 13 amino acids. CDR3 region: CASSLGLTDTQYF. CDR3 nucleotide sequence: TGTGCCAGCAGCTTGGGCCTCACAGATACGCAGTATTTT.